The rows below give T cell receptor beta chains drawn from one sample of a study of blood T cell repertoires in COVID-19. Clones were read by immunoSEQ multiplex PCR, and TCRdb kept only the in-frame ones, dropping some. This sample has a few hundred thousand clones, with 85% to 90% found just once. Sample: PBMCs or T cells enriched from blood (not recorded which). The receptors shown here come from a man aged 25-45 years who had recovered from COVID-19. The CDR3 runs from the conserved cysteine through the conserved F or W. A D gene is named only where the DNA matches it firmly. Size is omitted from some rows. Given values are once, few, many or a class for expanded clones.

NA,TRBJ1-6,TRBV21-1,NA,16,CASSKTAGTYNSPLHF,TGTGCCAGCAGCAAAACGGCAGGAACTTATAATTCACCCCTCCACTTT
NA,TRBJ1-2,TRBV28,NA,11,CATTYSYGYTF,TGTGCCACCACCTACAGCTATGGCTACACCTTC
few,TRBJ2-5,TRBV27,TRBD1,14,CASSLTGQLETQYF,TGTGCCAGCAGTTTAACGGGACAGTTAGAGACCCAGTACTTC
NA,TRBJ1-2,TRBV19,NA,12,CASSLQGYGYTF,TGTGCCAGTAGCCTCCAGGGCTATGGCTACACCTTC
NA,TRBJ2-1,TRBV25-1,TRBD2,16,CASSTSGSGGYNEQFF,TGTGCCAGCAGTACTAGCGGGAGTGGGGGATACAATGAGCAGTTCTTC
NA,TRBJ2-1,TRBV4-1,TRBD2,19,CASSQVRTAGTSESYEQFF,TGCGCCAGCAGCCAAGTTCGGACGGCCGGGACTAGCGAGAGTTATGAGCAGTTCTTC
NA,TRBJ2-7,TRBV10-3,TRBD1,16,CAISDPGTGVDYEQYF,TGTGCCATCAGTGATCCCGGGACAGGGGTTGACTACGAGCAGTACTTC
few,TRBJ2-1,TRBV5-1,TRBD2,14,CASGLAESYNEQFF,TGCGCCAGCGGACTAGCGGAATCCTACAATGAGCAGTTCTTC
NA,TRBJ1-4,TRBV11-2,NA,14,CASSLYTASEKLFF,TGTGCCAGCAGCTTATACACGGCTAGCGAAAAACTGTTTTTT
NA,TRBJ2-7,TRBV9,TRBD2,13,CASSTGISGRMYF,TGTGCCAGCAGCACTGGAATTAGCGGGAGAATGTACTTC
NA,TRBJ2-3,TRBV9,NA,16,CASSVGGSQGTDTQYF,TGTGCCAGCAGCGTAGGTGGGAGTCAGGGCACAGATACGCAGTATTTT
NA,TRBJ2-3,TRBV5-1,NA,16,CASRSAGLTSTDTQYF,TGCGCCAGCAGATCCGCAGGACTGACTAGCACAGATACGCAGTATTTT
few,TRBJ1-1,TRBV9,NA,12,CASSVEGTEAFF,TGTGCCAGCAGCGTAGAGGGGACTGAAGCTTTCTTT
NA,TRBJ1-2,TRBV3-1/TRBV3-2,NA,15,CASSQVPQANYGYTF,TGTGCCAGCAGCCAAGTCCCCCAGGCGAACTATGGCTACACCTTC
NA,TRBJ1-3,TRBV5-1,NA,15,CASSLSGNSGNTIYF,TGCGCCAGCAGCCTGTCGGGAAATTCTGGAAACACCATATATTTT
NA,TRBJ2-3,TRBV7-6,NA,15,CASSSIRGQGGTQYF,TGTGCCAGCAGTTCGATCCGTGGGCAGGGAGGTACGCAGTATTTT
few,TRBJ1-1,TRBV28,TRBD1,16,CATRSRDRGYWTEAFF,TGTGCCACGCGGAGCCGGGACAGGGGTTACTGGACTGAAGCTTTCTTT
NA,TRBJ1-1,TRBV7-9,NA,12,CASSLGTTEAFF,TGTGCCAGCAGCTTGGGCACCACTGAAGCTTTCTTT
NA,TRBJ1-2,TRBV19,TRBD1,14,CASSSSGQIYGYTF,TGTGCCAGTAGTAGCTCGGGACAGATTTATGGCTACACCTTC
NA,TRBJ2-1,TRBV28,NA,16,CASSPSSGGRYNEQFF,TGTGCCAGCAGTCCGAGCTCGGGGGGCCGGTACAATGAGCAGTTCTTC
NA,TRBJ2-5,TRBV18,TRBD1,15,CASSPGRGQGETQYF,TGTGCCAGCTCACCGGGCAGGGGGCAAGGAGAGACCCAGTACTTC
NA,TRBJ2-1,TRBV5-1,TRBD2,16,CASSLAGGGSYNEQFF,TGCGCCAGCAGCTTGGCGGGGGGAGGGTCCTACAATGAGCAGTTCTTC
NA,TRBJ1-2,TRBV28,TRBD1,18,CASSTPGTGGLLNYGYTF,TGTGCCAGCAGTACTCCCGGGACAGGGGGCCTGCTTAACTATGGCTACACCTTC
NA,TRBJ1-5,TRBV19,TRBD1,16,CASSTDRVGSNQPQHF,TGTGCCAGTAGCACCGACAGGGTGGGTAGCAATCAGCCCCAGCATTTT
NA,TRBJ1-1,TRBV15,NA,15,CATSRDEAFLPEAFF,TGTGCCACCAGCAGAGATGAGGCTTTCTTACCTGAAGCTTTCTTT
NA,TRBJ2-7,TRBV3-1/TRBV3-2,TRBD2,15,CASSQLAGGPNEQYF,TGTGCCAGCAGCCAGTTAGCGGGAGGACCTAACGAGCAGTACTTC
NA,TRBJ2-2,TRBV7-9,NA,15,CASSPRESKRGELFF,TGTGCCAGCAGCCCGCGGGAATCTAAAAGGGGGGAGCTGTTTTTT
NA,TRBJ2-3,TRBV18,NA,16,CASSPLDTASTDTQYF,TGTGCCAGCTCACCTCTCGATACTGCTAGCACAGATACGCAGTATTTT
NA,TRBJ1-4,TRBV18,TRBD1,14,CASSAGTVDEKLFF,TGTGCCAGCTCAGCCGGGACAGTAGATGAAAAACTGTTTTTT
NA,TRBJ1-6,TRBV5-1,TRBD1,15,CASSLSGQSNSPLHF,TGCGCCAGCAGCTTGTCGGGACAGTCGAATTCACCCCTCCACTTT
NA,TRBJ2-1,TRBV7-3,TRBD1,17,CASSFRQGSISYNEQFF,TGTGCCAGCAGCTTCCGACAGGGATCCATTTCCTACAATGAGCAGTTCTTC
NA,TRBJ2-7,TRBV7-2,TRBD2,18,CASSLAWVAGGFVYEQYF,TGTGCCAGCAGCTTAGCGTGGGTAGCGGGAGGTTTCGTCTACGAGCAGTACTTC
once,TRBJ1-1,TRBV5-1,NA,13,CASSRRGNTEAFF,TGCGCCAGCAGCCGAAGGGGGAACACTGAAGCTTTCTTT
NA,TRBJ2-7,TRBV19,TRBD2,14,CASRILAFNYEQYF,TGTGCCAGTAGGATACTAGCGTTTAATTACGAGCAGTACTTC
NA,TRBJ1-6,TRBV10-1,TRBD1,19,CASRKRKGQGSSYNSPLHF,TGCGCCAGCAGAAAAAGAAAGGGACAGGGGAGCTCCTATAATTCACCCCTCCACTTT
NA,TRBJ2-7,TRBV6-5,TRBD2,15,CASTRSGGRTYEQYF,TGTGCCAGCACCCGATCGGGGGGACGAACCTACGAGCAGTACTTC
NA,TRBJ1-1,TRBV12-3/TRBV12-4,TRBD1,13,CASSWTGNTEAFF,TGTGCCAGCAGTTGGACAGGAAACACTGAAGCTTTCTTT
few,TRBJ1-1,TRBV28,TRBD1,13,CAGGTGVNTEAFF,TGTGCCGGGGGAACAGGGGTGAACACTGAAGCTTTCTTT
NA,TRBJ1-1,TRBV19,NA,13,CASRPEGRTEAFF,TGTGCCAGTAGACCTGAGGGCCGGACTGAAGCTTTCTTT
NA,TRBJ2-7,TRBV10-1,TRBD2,15,CASSENSGRLGEQYF,TGCGCCAGCAGTGAAAATAGCGGGAGGTTGGGCGAGCAGTACTTC
NA,TRBJ2-7,TRBV28,TRBD1,14,CASRLDRGSYEQYF,TGTGCCAGCAGACTGGACAGGGGTTCCTACGAGCAGTACTTC